The 27 T cell receptor beta chains reported below all come from one sample, sequenced in a study of cytomegalovirus exposure and HLA in healthy donors. Vbeta (60) and Jbeta (13) primers were used in the PCR. Using immunoSEQ multiplex PCR, the repertoire was profiled, and TCRdb retains in-frame clones only, with some absent. The sample has approximately 150,000 clones, about a tenth seen once. The material sequenced was PBMCs. Source of these receptors: a male donor in good health and CMV-seronegative.

The J gene is TRBJ1-6, the V gene TRBV10-3; D remains unclear. Germline V gene sequence: CDR1 ENHRY, CDR2 SYGVKD. V lost 4 bases and J lost 4, with 8 bases in between. This CDR3 has 14 amino acids. CDR3 region: CAISAQSYNSPLHF. The CDR3 DNA reads TGTGCCATCAGTGCCCAATCATATAATTCACCCCTCCACTTT.

This clone appeared a few times. This rearrangement joins TRBV2 to TRBJ2-1, with 10 bases matching TRBD2. The junction had 9 bases not matched to a gene; V was cut back by 10 bases and J by 6 bases. Germline V lookup: CDR1 SNHLY, CDR2 FYNNEI. There are 14 residues in the CDR3. Here the CDR3 reads CANKRTSGINEQFF. CDR3 in DNA: TGTGCCAACAAGCGGACTAGCGGTATCAATGAGCAGTTCTTC.

This clone has just a few counts. The rearrangement joins TRBV9 to TRBJ2-7, with a possible D match to TRBD2 (5 bases). Germline assignment: CDR1 SGDLS and CDR2 YYNGEE. Between the trimmed V and J ends, which lost 0 bases and 1 base, there was a span of 8 bases. The CDR3 consists of 14 residues. The CDR3 loop reads CASSVGGLSYEQYF. CDR3 nucleotides: TGTGCCAGCAGCGTAGGAGGACTTTCCTACGAGCAGTACTTC.

The table lists this clone with a few counts. This chain links TRBV19 with TRBJ2-7; D might be TRBD1 (5 bases). The CDR3 consists of 14 residues. Germline values: CDR1 LNHDA, CDR2 SQIVND (reference sequence). The germline V and J ends were trimmed by 3 bases and 1 base, with 10 bases remaining between them. The CDR3 coding sequence is TGTGCCAGTAGTATTCAGGGTGCTTCCTACGAGCAGTACTTC. Its protein is CASSIQGASYEQYF.

In its sample, this clone was seen a few times. The chain has TRBV20-1 and TRBJ2-1; D gene uncertain. Germline-derived CDR1 and CDR2 are DFQATT and SNEGSKA (reference sequence). This CDR3 contains 11 residues. Between the trimmed V and J ends, which lost 3 bases and 8 bases, there was a span of 8 bases. CDR3 loop: CSASSRHEQFF. In DNA form, the CDR3 reads TGCAGTGCTAGTAGCCGCCATGAGCAGTTCTTC.

This clone was detected a few times. The V and J genes are TRBV6-5 and TRBJ1-3; D is unresolved. This CDR3 spans 11 amino acids. Germline V CDR1 and CDR2: MNHEY, SVGAGI. With 8 bases removed from V and 3 bases from J, the gap between germline ends came to 5 bases. The CDR3 coding sequence is TGTGCCAGCCGAGTTGGAAACACCATATATTTT. It specifies CASRVGNTIYF.

The chain links TRBV30 to TRBJ2-7, with TRBD1 matching 7 bases. CDR1 is GTSNPN, CDR2 SVGIG, per germline (reference sequence). The CDR3 covers 13 residues. V gave up 4 bases and J gave up 4 bases; unmatched junction bases: 7. The CDR3 region is CAWTGAGGYEQYF. The CDR3 DNA reads TGTGCCTGGACCGGGGCAGGGGGTTACGAGCAGTACTTC.

This clone has more than one count but fewer than ten. This sequence joins TRBV9 and TRBJ2-3; no reliable D call. V lost 6 bases and J 6 bases, leaving 5 bases between the germline ends. CDR1 is SGDLS, CDR2 YYNGEE, per germline. This CDR3 comprises 10 residues. The CDR3 is CASKHDTQYF. In DNA, the CDR3 is TGTGCCAGCAAGCACGATACGCAGTATTTT. Full variable domain (outside the CDR3, taken from reference TRBV9 and TRBJ2-3): DSGVTQTPKHLITATGQRVTLRCSPRSGDLSVYWYQQSLDQGLQFLIQYYNGEERAKGNILERFSAQQFPDLHSELNLSSLELGDSALYFCASKHDTQYFGPGTRLTVL.

This clone was counted between two and nine times. This sequence joins TRBV28 and TRBJ2-7; TRBD1 matches 9 bases. The CDR3 contains 16 residues. The J segment lost 0 bases and the V segment lost 1 base, leaving 4 bases of the junction unmatched. Germline loops: CDR1 MDHEN, CDR2 SYDVKM. CDR3 sequence: CASSLFRTGASYEQYF. Here the CDR3 DNA reads TGTGCCAGCAGTTTATTTCGGACAGGGGCCTCCTACGAGCAGTACTTC.

The rearrangement links TRBV7-8 to TRBJ2-7; 10 bases agree with TRBD1. Germline V gives CDR1 SGHVS, CDR2 FQNEAQ. With V trimmed by 5 bases and J by 5 bases, 24 bases remained unmatched. The CDR3 has 20 residues. The CDR3 is CASSPRLGDRGLPPAHEQYF. The CDR3, as DNA: TGTGCCAGCAGCCCGAGGCTTGGGGACAGGGGCCTACCCCCAGCCCACGAGCAGTACTTC.

The chain carries TRBV11-2 and TRBJ2-3, with D possibly matching TRBD1 (6 bases). CDR3 size: 18 residues. Deletions cut 0 bases from V and 4 bases from J, with 20 bases between. The V gene's germline CDR1 is SGHAT and CDR2 FQNNGV. CDR3 residues: CASSLDLGGWAGSDTQYF. The CDR3 DNA is TGTGCCAGCAGCTTAGATCTAGGGGGTTGGGCAGGGTCAGATACGCAGTATTTT.

The V and J genes are TRBV4-2 and TRBJ2-5; 11 nucleotides agree with TRBD2. V was clipped by 4 bases and J by 2 bases; unmatched bases: 6. Germline V CDR1 and CDR2: LGHNA, YNFKEQ. The length of the CDR3 is 16 residues. In DNA, the CDR3 is TGTGCCAGCAGCCGGGGGACTAGCGGAGAGCAAGAGACCCAGTACTTC. It encodes CASSRGTSGEQETQYF.

This clone turned up a few times. The rearrangement joins TRBV7-2 to TRBJ1-1; D possibly corresponds to TRBD1 (5 bases). Per the germline V gene, CDR1 is SGHTA and CDR2 is FQGNSA. The CDR3 is made up of 17 amino acids. V lost 0 bases to trimming and J lost 0 bases, with 14 bases between them. In DNA form, the CDR3 reads TGTGCCAGCAGCTTAGCAGCTCCGGGGGTAATGAACACTGAAGCTTTCTTT. It encodes CASSLAAPGVMNTEAFF.

V is TRBV19 and J is TRBJ1-5; TRBD1 is a possible D gene (6 bases). V was shortened by 6 bases and J by 3 bases, with 18 bases between the two germline ends. This CDR3 spans 16 amino acids. CDR1 is LNHDA, CDR2 SQIVND, per germline (reference sequence). CDR3 nucleotides: TGTGCCAGTAGCTTCGGGACATCGCGACACAATCAGCCCCAGCATTTT. Protein: CASSFGTSRHNQPQHF. The whole variable domain, remainder taken from reference TRBV19 and TRBJ1-5, is DGGITQSPKYLFRKEGQNVTLSCEQNLNHDAMYWYRQDPGQGLRLIYYSQIVNDFQKGDIAEGYSVSREKKESFPLTVTSAQKNPTAFYLCASSFGTSRHNQPQHFGDGTRLSIL.

The chain recombines TRBV4-3 with TRBJ2-4, with TRBD1 identical over 7 bases. The CDR3 is made up of 21 amino acids. The V and J ends lost 0 bases and 0 bases, in that order; junction bases with no gene match: 17. Germline values: CDR1 LGHNA, CDR2 YSLEER. Here the CDR3 DNA reads TGCGCCAGCAGCCAAGATCACAGGGGCACGGCAGCCGAAATAGCCAAAAACATTCAGTACTTC. This encodes CASSQDHRGTAAEIAKNIQYF.

The genes are TRBV19 and TRBJ2-7; no firm D call. The germline V gene encodes CDR1 LNHDA and CDR2 SQIVND (reference sequence). V dropped 2 bases and J dropped 1 base, with 6 bases sitting between them. CDR3 length: 13 amino acids. CDR3 in DNA: TGTGCCAGTAGTATATCGGAGTCCTACGAGCAGTACTTC. It yields the protein CASSISESYEQYF.

This clone was counted only a few times. The V and J genes are TRBV5-6 and TRBJ1-5, with 8 positions matching TRBD1. The CDR3 extends over 17 amino acids. Trimming cost V 4 bases and J 1 base; bases outside gene matches: 10. CDR1 is SGHDT, CDR2 YYEEEE, per germline. CDR3 nucleotides: TGTGCCAGCAGCACGTGGGGCCGGACAGGGAGCAATCAGCCCCAGCATTTT. It codes for CASSTWGRTGSNQPQHF.

This chain uses TRBV4-2 with TRBJ2-7; TRBD2 matches 12 bases. The germline V gene encodes CDR1 LGHNA and CDR2 YNFKEQ. V was pared by 3 bases and J by 3 bases, with 6 bases of the junction left unmatched. This CDR3 is 16 amino acids long. The CDR3 bases are TGTGCCAGCAGCCAGGAAGGACTAGCGGGGTACTACGAGCAGTACTTC. Protein: CASSQEGLAGYYEQYF.

The rearrangement joins TRBV2 to TRBJ2-3; D remains ambiguous. Trimming took 5 bases from V and 4 from J, leaving 7 bases between them. This CDR3 spans 12 amino acids. Looked up from germline, CDR1 is SNHLY and CDR2 is FYNNEI. The chain's CDR3 is CASSSTADTQYF. CDR3 sequence (DNA): TGTGCCAGCAGTTCAACAGCAGATACGCAGTATTTT.

This rearrangement joins TRBV7-6 to TRBJ1-5; possibly TRBD1 for D (6 bases). V was cut by 5 bases and J by 4 bases, with 15 bases left in between. The CDR3 consists of 15 residues. Germline V gene data show CDR1 as SGHVS and CDR2 as FNYEAQ. CDR3 loop: CASSPWGGPNQPQHF. In DNA, the CDR3 is TGTGCCAGCAGCCCCTGGGGGGGGCCTAATCAGCCCCAGCATTTT. The variable domain in full, with the rest retrieved from reference TRBV7-6 and TRBJ1-5, is GAGVSQSPRYKVTKRGQDVALRCDPISGHVSLYWYRQALGQGPEFLTYFNYEAQQDKSGLPNDRFSAERPEGSISTLTIQRTEQRDSAMYRCASSPWGGPNQPQHFGDGTRLSIL.

The chain joins TRBV28 to TRBJ2-5, with TRBD2 identical over 9 bases. Per the germline V gene, CDR1 is MDHEN and CDR2 is SYDVKM. J was trimmed by 5 bases and V by 7 bases; bases with no gene match: 11. The CDR3 sequence is 15 residues long. CDR3: CASTQRRGGRETQYF. The CDR3 DNA reads as TGTGCCAGCACCCAGAGGCGGGGGGGCAGGGAGACCCAGTACTTC.

This clone was detected only a few times. The chain carries TRBV6-1 and TRBJ1-1; tentative D call: TRBD1 (6 bases). Deletions cut 3 bases from V and 2 bases from J, with 7 bases between. The CDR3 length is 13 residues. Germline assignment: CDR1 MNHNS and CDR2 SASEGT. CDR3 sequence (DNA): TGTGCCAGCAGTGACAGGGGTAACACTGAAGCTTTCTTT. Its protein product is CASSDRGNTEAFF.

J is TRBJ2-1 and V is TRBV29-1; maybe TRBD2 (6 bases). This CDR3 region has 12 residues. Per the germline V gene, CDR1 is SQVTM and CDR2 is ANQGSEA. Trimming pared 4 bases from V and 6 bases from J, leaving 10 bases between. This CDR3 reads CSVVREANEQFF. In nucleotides, the CDR3 is TGCAGCGTTGTCAGGGAGGCCAATGAGCAGTTCTTC.

This clone was observed a handful of times. V is TRBV7-3 and J is TRBJ2-3, with TRBD1 matching 7 bases. V lost 5 bases, J lost 0 bases, and 8 bases stayed unmatched. Germline V gene data show CDR1 as SGHTA and CDR2 as FQGTGA. There are 16 residues in the CDR3. As DNA, the CDR3 is TGTGCCAGCAGCCCCCGAGGGGGCGGGAGCACAGATACGCAGTATTTT. It is translated as CASSPRGGGSTDTQYF.

In this sample, this clone turned up a few times. The chain employs TRBV2 and TRBJ2-1, with TRBD2 matching 13 bases. The CDR3 extends over 13 amino acids. CDR1 and CDR2 (germline): SNHLY, FYNNEI. The trim removed 11 bases at V and 7 bases at J, leaving 5 bases unmatched. The CDR3 DNA is TGTGCCGGGACTAGCGGGGCCGGGAATGAGCAGTTCTTC. This codes for CAGTSGAGNEQFF.

This clone was found a few times. The chain joins TRBV4-3 to TRBJ2-6, with D possibly TRBD2 on 7 matching bases. The V end lost 4 bases, the J end lost 12 bases, and 13 bases lay between the germline ends. Germline loops: CDR1 LGHNA, CDR2 YSLEER. The CDR3 spans 13 residues. Here the CDR3 DNA reads TGCGCCAGCAGCCTCGGGGGGCTAGGCGTCCTGACTTTC. As protein: CASSLGGLGVLTF.

In this sample, this clone turned up a few times. The J gene is TRBJ2-5, the V gene TRBV27, with 10 bases identical to TRBD2. CDR1 and CDR2 (germline): MNHEY, SMNVEV (reference sequence). V was pared by 0 bases and J by 4 bases, with 8 bases of the junction left unmatched. The CDR3 spans 17 residues. This chain's CDR3 is CASSLSRLAGAGETQYF. The CDR3 coding sequence is TGTGCCAGCAGTTTATCGAGGCTAGCGGGGGCGGGAGAGACCCAGTACTTC.